This T cell receptor (beta chain) was observed in a study of T cell responses to AZD1222 COVID-19 vaccine. Study-level results: Spike-specific TCR breadth and depth both grew after two AZD1222 doses.

The CDR3 contains 15 residues. Comments on this clone: Its antigen is unknown.

Produced via immunoSEQ multiplex PCR; TCRdb's table is partial and in-frame only. The data show roughly 130,000 clones, with more than 85% seen just once and about 4% held by the top ten. The specimen comprised peripheral blood, sampled 28 days after the second AZD1222 dose. This sequence originates from an adult who received the AZD1222 COVID-19 vaccine. V usage is TRBV21-1 and J usage is TRBJ2-5. TRBV21-1 is described as a pseudogene. Here the CDR3 DNA reads TGTGCCAGCAGCAACTCAGAATTCGCTAAAGAGACCCAGTACTTC. This gives the protein CASSNSEFAKETQYF.